What follows describes a single TCR beta chain. Patients of the Seattle cohort, enrolled during active infection, were followed longitudinally. The assay was immunoSEQ multiplex PCR, and TCRdb's table has in-frame clones only and misses some. Of approximately 480,000 clones in the sample, about 91% were seen once. This record comes from a study of blood T cell repertoires in COVID-19. Study-level information: Samples came from the United States, Italy and Spain, spanning acute and convalescent COVID-19. The analysed material was cDNA or gDNA that came from T cells, B-cell-depleted T cells, or PBMCs.

The germline gives CDR1 SNHLY, CDR2 FYNNEI. The ends were cut back, 7 bases at V and 3 bases at J, with 12 bases in the middle. This CDR3 region has 13 residues. The material sequenced was peripheral blood. The receptor was derived from a man younger than 35 with COVID-19, enrolled during active disease. V usage is TRBV2 and J usage is TRBJ1-1; D not resolved. CDR3 protein: CASIWEGDTEAFF. CDR3 DNA sequence: TGTGCCAGCATTTGGGAGGGCGACACTGAAGCTTTCTTT. The complete variable domain, with remaining parts taken from reference TRBV2 and TRBJ1-1, reads EPEVTQTPSHQVTQMGQEVILRCVPISNHLYFYWYRQILGQKVEFLVSFYNNEISEKSEIFDDQFSVERPDGSNFTLKIRSTKLEDSAMYFCASIWEGDTEAFFGQGTRLTVV.